The 14 T cell receptor beta chains below come from one sample, sequenced in a study of T cell changes during pregnancy in multiple sclerosis. Generated by immunoSEQ multiplex PCR, the TCRdb table keeps only in-frame clones and is missing some. Of more than 30,000 clones in the sample, roughly 92% were seen once. Sequenced material: PBMCs (not recorded whether the cells were cultured). These TCRs come from a female donor with multiple sclerosis, enrolled in a pregnancy study.

The chain recombines TRBV5-4 with TRBJ2-7; no firm D call. The germline V and J ends were trimmed by 1 base and 2 bases, with 4 bases remaining between them. Germline-derived CDR1 and CDR2 are SGHNT and YYREEE (reference sequence). The CDR3 is 12 residues long. CDR3 sequence: CASSLYPYEQYF. In nucleotides, the CDR3 is TGTGCCAGCAGCTTGTACCCCTACGAGCAGTACTTC.

The chain joins TRBV27 to TRBJ1-1; possible D gene TRBD1, 5 bases. Germline loops: CDR1 MNHEY, CDR2 SMNVEV (reference sequence). This CDR3 is 14 amino acids long. V lost 3 bases and J lost 3, with 11 bases in between. The CDR3 sequence: CASSFYLGDTEAFF. Written as DNA, the CDR3 is TGTGCCAGCAGTTTTTATTTAGGGGACACTGAAGCTTTCTTT.

The rearrangement uses TRBV6-1 and TRBJ2-3, with 10 bases lining up with TRBD2. The germline V gene has CDR1 MNHNS and CDR2 SASEGT. The V and J ends lost 5 bases and 6 bases, in that order; junction bases with no gene match: 5. The CDR3 covers 14 residues. CDR3 DNA sequence: TGTGCCAGCAGTCGACGACTAGCGGGTGATACGCAGTATTTT. Protein product: CASSRRLAGDTQYF.

This clone was recorded only once. The chain has TRBV4-1 and TRBJ2-4; D is undetermined. V was cut by 4 bases and J by 0 bases, with 4 bases left in between. The length of the CDR3 is 13 residues. CDR1 is MGHRA, CDR2 YSYEKL, per germline. DNA of the CDR3: TGCGCCAGCAGCCCCTTAGCCAAAAACATTCAGTACTTC. The encoded protein is CASSPLAKNIQYF.

The chain employs TRBV30 and TRBJ2-7; D gene ambiguous. V was clipped by 7 bases and J by 1 base, with 17 bases between them. There are 14 residues in the CDR3. CDR1 and CDR2 (germline): GTSNPN, SVGIG (reference sequence). CDR3 loop: CASSLTAKSYEQYF. CDR3 bases: TGTGCCTCCTCCCTAACAGCGAAGTCCTACGAGCAGTACTTC. Filled out from reference TRBV30 and TRBJ2-7, the complete variable domain reads SQTIHQWPATLVQPVGSPLSLECTVEGTSNPNLYWYRQAAGRGLQLLFYSVGIGQISSEVPQNLSASRPQDRQFILSSKKLLLSDSGFYLCASSLTAKSYEQYFGPGTRLTVT.

CDR3 DNA: TGTGCCAGCAGCCGAAGCGGTCAGGGGGCGCGAGGCTACACCTTC. It is translated as CASSRSGQGARGYTF. The chain has TRBV13 and TRBJ1-2; 8 bases line up with TRBD1. Germline loops: CDR1 PRHDT, CDR2 FYEKMQ (reference sequence). J lost 8 bases, V lost 5 bases, and 13 bases had no gene match. This CDR3 spans 15 amino acids.

This rearrangement joins TRBV13 to TRBJ2-5; D might be TRBD1 (6 bases). The germline V and J ends were trimmed by 9 bases and 3 bases, with 11 bases remaining between them. This CDR3 region has 12 residues. CDR1 is PRHDT and CDR2 is FYEKMQ in the germline V gene (reference sequence). This CDR3 reads CASSPGEETQYF. DNA of the CDR3: TGTGCCAGTTCCCCAGGGGAAGAGACCCAGTACTTC.

This rearrangement joins TRBV2 to TRBJ2-7, with 12 bases matching TRBD2. This CDR3 region has 17 residues. The V and J ends lost 6 bases and 0 bases, in that order; junction bases with no gene match: 9. Germline CDR1 SNHLY, CDR2 FYNNEI. The CDR3 nucleotides read TGTGCCAGCAGAGAGGGGACTAGCGGGCCGAGCTCCTACGAGCAGTACTTC. This gives the protein CASREGTSGPSSYEQYF. The variable domain in full, completed from reference TRBV2 and TRBJ2-7, reads EPEVTQTPSHQVTQMGQEVILRCVPISNHLYFYWYRQILGQKVEFLVSFYNNEISEKSEIFDDQFSVERPDGSNFTLKIRSTKLEDSAMYFCASREGTSGPSSYEQYFGPGTRLTVT.

This chain links TRBV7-9 with TRBJ1-1; 7 nucleotides match TRBD1. Germline loops: CDR1 SEHNR, CDR2 FQNEAQ (reference sequence). The ends lost 2 bases at V and 5 bases at J; junction bases unmatched: 8. This CDR3 is built from 15 residues. CDR3 amino acids: CASSLRDSELTEAFF. The DNA of the CDR3 is TGTGCCAGCAGCTTACGGGACAGCGAATTGACTGAAGCTTTCTTT.

This clone was found once. V usage is TRBV9 and J usage is TRBJ2-5, with 7 bases fitting TRBD1. Germline V gene sequence: CDR1 SGDLS, CDR2 YYNGEE. This CDR3 contains 15 residues. The V gene end was trimmed by 0 bases and the J gene end by 4 bases; junction bases not matched to a gene: 6. The chain's CDR3 is CASSVDEGAGETQYF. The CDR3 DNA sequence: TGTGCCAGCAGCGTAGATGAGGGGGCGGGAGAGACCCAGTACTTC.

J is TRBJ2-4 and V is TRBV7-2, with TRBD2 matching 8 bases. The V segment lost 4 bases and the J segment 3 bases; nucleotides outside the gene matches: 8. This CDR3 region has 16 residues. Germline assignment: CDR1 SGHTA and CDR2 FQGNSA. The CDR3 here is CASSSPGGIGKNIQYF. In DNA form, the CDR3 reads TGTGCCAGCAGCTCCCCGGGGGGGATTGGCAAAAACATTCAGTACTTC.

The genes are TRBV7-2 and TRBJ1-1; D remains ambiguous. V was shortened by 1 base and J by 0 bases, with 12 bases between the two germline ends. CDR3 length equals 16 residues. In germline, CDR1 is SGHTA, CDR2 FQGNSA. The CDR3 DNA follows: TGTGCCAGCAGCTTAGGCCCCTACAGCATGAACACTGAAGCTTTCTTT. It yields the protein CASSLGPYSMNTEAFF.

The chain links TRBV19 to TRBJ1-2; unclear D gene. V was pared by 1 base and J by 5 bases, with 2 bases between. Germline CDR1 and CDR2: LNHDA and SQIVND (reference sequence). There are 11 residues in the CDR3. The CDR3 loop is CASSIAYGYTF. The CDR3 DNA reads as TGTGCCAGTAGTATAGCATATGGCTACACCTTC.

This chain connects TRBV7-3 to TRBJ2-5; D might be TRBD1 (6 bases). The CDR3 contains 14 residues. Between the trimmed V and J ends, which lost 4 bases and 3 bases, there was a span of 12 bases. The germline gives CDR1 SGHTA, CDR2 FQGTGA. The CDR3 DNA reads as TGTGCCAGCAGCTCCACAGGGTTGGAAGAGACCCAGTACTTC. Its translation is CASSSTGLEETQYF.